This is a list of T cell receptor beta chains from one sample in a study of blood T cells in healthy people across ages. TCRdb reprocessed the 5' RACE reads with MiXCR, giving one entry per CDR3 protein. The table lists 1.5 million to 2 million distinct CDR3 sequences, 28% of them singletons, with 7.7% in the top ten. Sequencing used blood. The receptors were sampled from a woman aged 30 to 39 in good health. CDR3s include the opening cysteine and the closing phenylalanine or tryptophan. A D gene is named only where the DNA matches it firmly. Size values are once, few and many counts, or a class for expanded clones, and some rows have none.

D: TRBD2; V: TRBV5-6; J: TRBJ2-3; size: few; DNA: TGTGCCAGCAGCCCAGCGGGAGTCGATACGCAGTATTTT; CDR3: CASSPAGVDTQYF
D: -; V: TRBV20-1; J: TRBJ1-2; size: many; DNA: TGCAGTGCTAGGGACATTTCTAACTATGGCTACACCTTC; CDR3: CSARDISNYGYTF
D: -; V: TRBV5-1; J: TRBJ2-1; size: many; DNA: TGCGCCAGCGGGATAGAGAGCAATGAGCAGTTCTTC; CDR3: CASGIESNEQFF
D: -; V: TRBV20-1; J: TRBJ2-1; size: -; DNA: TGCAGTGCTAGCCTTGGAGGGAGCCCCCATGAGCAGTTCTTC; CDR3: CSASLGGSPHEQFF
D: -; V: TRBV7-2; J: TRBJ2-5; size: few; DNA: TGTGCCAGCAGCTTACCTCAGGCCGGGGTGACCCAGTACTTC; CDR3: CASSLPQAGVTQYF
D: TRBD1; V: TRBV6-5; J: TRBJ2-4; size: many; DNA: TGTGCCAGCAGCCGAGGGGGCGCGGAAAACATTCAGTACTTC; CDR3: CASSRGGAENIQYF
D: -; V: TRBV20-1; J: TRBJ1-1; size: few; DNA: TGCAGTGCCCCCGAGACCCTATTTGAAGCTTTCTTT; CDR3: CSAPETLFEAFF
D: TRBD1; V: TRBV5-1; J: TRBJ2-7; size: many; DNA: TGCGCCAGCAGCTTGACAGGGGTCCACGAGCAGTACTTC; CDR3: CASSLTGVHEQYF
D: -; V: TRBV5-1; J: TRBJ2-1; size: -; DNA: TGCGCCAGCAGCTTGATTTTAGGCCCCTACAATGAGCAGTTCTTC; CDR3: CASSLILGPYNEQFF
D: -; V: TRBV5-1; J: TRBJ1-2; size: many; DNA: TGCGCCAGCAGCTTGCCAGAGAGGCTCTATGGCTACACCTTC; CDR3: CASSLPERLYGYTF
D: -; V: TRBV4-3; J: TRBJ1-4; size: few; DNA: TGCGCCAGCAGCCAAGAATGGAGGGGGAGTGGAAAACTGTTTTTT; CDR3: CASSQEWRGSGKLFF
D: -; V: TRBV29-1; J: TRBJ2-7; size: few; DNA: TGCAGCGTTCGGCTACTGAGCTCCTACGGGCAGTACTTC; CDR3: CSVRLLSSYGQYF
D: -; V: TRBV6-2/TRBV6-3; J: TRBJ1-1; size: -; DNA: TGTGCCAGCAGTTACGTCCAATTAACTGAAGCTTTCTTT; CDR3: CASSYVQLTEAFF
D: -; V: TRBV9; J: TRBJ2-3; size: -; DNA: TGTGCCAGCAGCGTGACCCCAAGCGGTGATACGCAGTATTTT; CDR3: CASSVTPSGDTQYF
D: -; V: TRBV20-1; J: TRBJ2-5; size: few; DNA: TGCAGTGCTACAGGGGATCGGGGGGACAGGCAGCGGACCCAGTACTTC; CDR3: CSATGDRGDRQRTQYF
D: -; V: TRBV28; J: TRBJ1-2; size: -; DNA: TGTGCCAGCAGTTTACAGAGCGAGGGCAACTGGCGGCGTGGCTACACCTTC; CDR3: CASSLQSEGNWRRGYTF
D: TRBD1; V: TRBV7-9; J: TRBJ1-2; size: few; DNA: TGTGCCAGCAGGTTACAGGGGCTGGGATCTAGCGGCTACACCTTC; CDR3: CASRLQGLGSSGYTF
D: -; V: TRBV11-2; J: TRBJ1-2; size: few; DNA: TGTGCCAGCAGCCCCCTTACGTATGGCTACACCTTC; CDR3: CASSPLTYGYTF
D: TRBD1; V: TRBV28; J: TRBJ2-5; size: many; DNA: TGTGCCAGCAGTTTCGGGACAGAAGAGACCCAGTACTTC; CDR3: CASSFGTEETQYF
D: TRBD2; V: TRBV14; J: TRBJ2-6; size: -; DNA: TGTGCCAGCAGCCCGAAACGGCGACTAGCGGAGGATCTCTCTGGGGCCAACGTCCTGACTTTC; CDR3: CASSPKRRLAEDLSGANVLTF
D: TRBD1; V: TRBV12-3/TRBV12-4; J: TRBJ1-1; size: -; DNA: TGTGCCAGCAGTCCACTTCGGACAGGGGAAGCTTTCTTT; CDR3: CASSPLRTGEAFF
D: -; V: TRBV7-3; J: TRBJ2-3; size: few; DNA: TGTGCCAGTGCGGACCCGAACACAGATACGCAGTATTTT; CDR3: CASADPNTDTQYF
D: -; V: TRBV20-1; J: TRBJ2-5; size: many; DNA: TGCAGTGCCGCTCCCCCACTCCAAGAGACCCAGTACTTC; CDR3: CSAAPPLQETQYF
D: TRBD2; V: TRBV7-9; J: TRBJ2-7; size: -; DNA: TGTGCCAGCAGCTTAGGGTCTAGCGGGAGTTCTTGGGACTACGAGCAGTACTTC; CDR3: CASSLGSSGSSWDYEQYF
D: TRBD2; V: TRBV28; J: TRBJ2-7; size: many; DNA: TGTGCCAGCAGTTTATATTCTAGCGGGGGGCTCGAGCAGTACTTC; CDR3: CASSLYSSGGLEQYF
D: -; V: TRBV5-6; J: TRBJ2-7; size: many; DNA: TGTGCCAGCAGCTTCGGACTCAGCGCCTACGAGCAGTACTTC; CDR3: CASSFGLSAYEQYF
D: -; V: TRBV12-3/TRBV12-4; J: TRBJ2-1; size: few; DNA: TGTGCCAGCGACCCTGGCCTTTACAATGAGCAGTTCTTC; CDR3: CASDPGLYNEQFF
D: -; V: TRBV5-5; J: TRBJ2-5; size: -; DNA: TGTGCCAGCAACCTGATCTCGACCCAAGAGACCCAGTACTTC; CDR3: CASNLISTQETQYF
D: -; V: TRBV3-1; J: TRBJ2-1; size: few; DNA: TGTGCCAGCAGCCAGAACGAGGTCAATGAGCAGTTCTTC; CDR3: CASSQNEVNEQFF
D: TRBD2; V: TRBV29-1; J: TRBJ2-2; size: -; DNA: TGCAGCGCTTCATCTGCGGGGGAGGCCGGGGAGCTGTTTTTT; CDR3: CSASSAGEAGELFF
D: -; V: TRBV7-9; J: TRBJ2-2; size: few; DNA: TGTGCCAGCAGCCCGTACGCAGGGTTTAGCGAAGTCACCGGGGAGCTGTTTTTT; CDR3: CASSPYAGFSEVTGELFF
D: -; V: TRBV4-1; J: TRBJ1-6; size: few; DNA: TGCGCCAGCAGACTCAATCAGGGGCTGCGTTCACCCCTCCACTTT; CDR3: CASRLNQGLRSPLHF
D: TRBD1; V: TRBV6-6; J: TRBJ2-7; size: few; DNA: TGTGCCACAGACAGGGGGCTCTACAATGAGCAGTACTTC; CDR3: CATDRGLYNEQYF
D: TRBD1; V: TRBV7-2; J: TRBJ2-5; size: -; DNA: TGTGCCAGCAGCTTAGCGCTGCCGGGACAGGCGCAAGAGGCCCAGTACTTC; CDR3: CASSLALPGQAQEAQYF